Here is one T cell receptor (beta chain) with its context. Its cognate antigen is unknown. The source of the sample is a study of T-cell memory formation after mild COVID-19. General observations from the study: The finding that pre-infection memory included some responding clones suggested that cross-reactive memory joined. Among clones contracting day 15 to 85, CD4/CD8 was balanced, whereas later expanders leaned CD4+.

TCRdb called the 5' RACE reads again in MiXCR, with one record for every CDR3 protein. The sample comprises about 470,000 distinct CDR3 sequences, around a sixth of which are singletons, and around 12% rests with the top ten. Germline loops: CDR1 SGHAT, CDR2 FQNNGV. The V end lost 8 bases, the J end lost 4 bases, and 14 bases lay between the germline ends. The CDR3 contains 13 residues. The V call is TRBV11-2, the J call TRBJ2-5; tentatively, D is TRBD1 or TRBD2 (6 bases each). This receptor was identified in an adult woman who had mild COVID-19 (a few samples of this study predate the infection). Cell type and time point are not known. What was sequenced was PBMCs or a T cell subset sorted from them (not recorded which). This CDR3 reads CASGGDSGETQYF. The CDR3 bases are TGTGCCAGCGGGGGCGATAGCGGAGAGACCCAGTACTTC.